This is a list of T cell receptor beta chains from one sample in a study of OX40 agonist ivuxolimab in advanced cancers. Assay used: immunoSEQ multiplex PCR; TCRdb lists only in-frame clones, some missing. The sample lists 70,000 or so clones; roughly nine tenths were seen once. Sample: CD4+ or CD8+ T cells sorted from blood, taken in a trial of the OX40 agonist ivuxolimab. The source is an adult with an advanced solid tumor such as melanoma, head and neck, liver or kidney cancer. Both conserved end residues are part of each CDR3. D genes are given only for firm matches. The size of a clone is reported for some rows only, either as once, few or many, or as a class for expanded clones.

>few|-|TRBJ2-7|TRBV5-6
TGTGCCAGCAGCTTTCCGGGACGGACCTACGAGCAGTACTTC
CASSFPGRTYEQYF
>-|TRBD1|TRBJ2-7|TRBV15
TGTGCCACCAGCGGGACTCGGACAGGGAGCTCCTACGAGCAGTACTTC
CATSGTRTGSSYEQYF
>-|-|TRBJ2-7|TRBV5-3
TGTGCCAGAAGCTTGACGAGTCGGGGTTACGAGCAGTACTTC
CARSLTSRGYEQYF
>-|-|TRBJ1-5|TRBV18
TGTGCCAGCTCACCAGGGAATCAGCCCCAGCATTTT
CASSPGNQPQHF
>-|-|TRBJ1-2|TRBV28
TGTGCCAGCAGCCCTTACCCGGGCCAGGGCGTTTATTATGGCTACACCTTC
CASSPYPGQGVYYGYTF
>-|TRBD1|TRBJ2-2|TRBV7-9
TGTGCCAGCAGCACACCTTACAGGGGCCAGAACACCGGGGAGCTGTTTTTT
CASSTPYRGQNTGELFF
>few|TRBD1|TRBJ1-4|TRBV4-2
TGTGCCAGCAGCCAAGAAGGGGGGACAGGGAATGAAAAACTGTTTTTT
CASSQEGGTGNEKLFF
>once|-|TRBJ2-7|TRBV7-3
TGTGCCAGCAGCTTCAATGGGGGGTCCGAGCAGTACTTC
CASSFNGGSEQYF
>-|TRBD1|TRBJ2-7|TRBV29-1
TGCAGCGCTCTGAGCCGGGACAGGGGCTACGAGCAGTACTTC
CSALSRDRGYEQYF
>-|-|TRBJ2-7|TRBV10-3
TGTGCCATCAGTGAGCCGACCGGGGACCCCTACGAGCAGTACTTC
CAISEPTGDPYEQYF
>-|-|TRBJ1-6|TRBV12-5
TGTGCTAGTGGCCAGGGCTGGAGCTCCTATAATTCACCCCTCCACTTT
CASGQGWSSYNSPLHF
>-|-|TRBJ2-1|TRBV28
TGTGCCAGCAGTTCCGTACTGATGAGCTCCTACAATGAGCAGTTCTTC
CASSSVLMSSYNEQFF
>-|-|TRBJ1-2|TRBV18
TGTGCCAGCTCACTTGAGGGGTCCCCCTATGGCTACACCTTC
CASSLEGSPYGYTF
>-|-|TRBJ2-3|TRBV5-1
TGCGCCAGCAAGGAATGGAGCGTACCCACAGATACGCAGTATTTT
CASKEWSVPTDTQYF
>-|-|TRBJ2-7|TRBV15
TGTGCCACCAGCAGAGACGGCTCCTACGAGCAGTACTTC
CATSRDGSYEQYF
>-|-|TRBJ2-5|TRBV27
TGTGCCAGCAGTTTATCCACAGCCCCCCCCTTGGAGACCCAGTACTTC
CASSLSTAPPLETQYF
>-|-|TRBJ2-1|TRBV19
TGTGCCAGTAGCTTTTTTAGCGGTAGCTCCTACAATGAGCAGTTCTTC
CASSFFSGSSYNEQFF
>-|TRBD2|TRBJ2-7|TRBV19
TGTGCCACCTCGGGGGGGTACTACGAGCAGTACTTC
CATSGGYYEQYF
>once|TRBD1|TRBJ2-7|TRBV27
TGTGCCAGCAGTTTCGGACAGGCCTACGAGCAGTACTTC
CASSFGQAYEQYF
>once|TRBD2|TRBJ2-3|TRBV19
TGTGCCAGTAGTCTAAGCGGGAACACAGATACGCAGTATTTT
CASSLSGNTDTQYF
>-|-|TRBJ1-3|TRBV2
TGTGCCAGCAGCTCCCCATCGGAAGGAAACACCATATATTTT
CASSSPSEGNTIYF
>-|-|TRBJ2-1|TRBV9
TGTGCCAGCAGCGCCATCCCCGGGACATTTCGAAACAATGAGCAGTTCTTC
CASSAIPGTFRNNEQFF
>-|-|TRBJ2-2|TRBV30
TGTGCCTGGATTGTGGAAGAAACCGGGGAGCTGTTTTTT
CAWIVEETGELFF
>-|-|TRBJ1-4|TRBV10-1
TGCGCCAGCCTCAGGCCCATGACTTTACAGACTAATGAAAAACTGTTTTTT
CASLRPMTLQTNEKLFF
>-|-|TRBJ2-7|TRBV27
TGTGCCAGCAGTCACTCATCCTACGAGCAGTACTTC
CASSHSSYEQYF
>-|-|TRBJ1-1|TRBV4-2
TGTGCCAGCAGCCAGGGGGGGGGTATCATGAACACTGAAGCTTTCTTT
CASSQGGGIMNTEAFF
>-|TRBD1|TRBJ2-7|TRBV27
TGTGCCAGCAGTGTATCACAGGGGGCAAGCTCCTACGAGCAGTACTTC
CASSVSQGASSYEQYF
>-|-|TRBJ1-2|TRBV6-4
TGTGCCAGCAGGGGGGGGCCTGAAGCTAACTATGGCTACACCTTC
CASRGGPEANYGYTF
>-|TRBD1|TRBJ1-1|TRBV28
TGTGCCAGCAGTGGGGACAGGGGGGAGAACACTGAAGCTTTCTTT
CASSGDRGENTEAFF
>-|-|TRBJ2-7|TRBV13
TGTGCCAGCAGCTTAGTACCATACGAGCAGTACTTC
CASSLVPYEQYF
>once|TRBD1|TRBJ2-1|TRBV29-1
TGCAGCGTTGAAAGACAGGGAGACTTCAATGAGCAGTTCTTC
CSVERQGDFNEQFF
>-|-|TRBJ2-7|TRBV27
TGTGCCAGCAGTTCAAGACGGGGCACGTACTACGAGCAGTACTTC
CASSSRRGTYYEQYF
>few|-|TRBJ1-4|TRBV7-9
TGTGCCAGCAGCTTTCGGAGGGGCGTGAATGAAAAACTGTTTTTT
CASSFRRGVNEKLFF
>-|-|TRBJ2-1|TRBV4-1
TGCGCCAGCAGCCAAGAACGCCACAATGAGCAGTTCTTC
CASSQERHNEQFF
>-|-|TRBJ1-3|TRBV19
TGTGCCAGTAGCTTAGGGACGCGCGGCTCTGGAAACACCATATATTTT
CASSLGTRGSGNTIYF
>few|-|TRBJ1-1|TRBV28
TGTGCCAGCAGACTGGATTCCACTGAAGCTTTCTTT
CASRLDSTEAFF
>-|-|TRBJ2-2|TRBV5-4
TGTGCCAGCAGCTTCGGTGGGAGCCCCGGGGAGCTGTTTTTT
CASSFGGSPGELFF
>-|-|TRBJ2-7|TRBV4-3
TGCGCCAGCAGCCTAGGGGTCCAGGGCGCCTACGAGCAGTACTTC
CASSLGVQGAYEQYF
>once|TRBD1|TRBJ2-1|TRBV27
TGTGCCAGCAGCTGGACAGGGGGCAATGAGCAGTTCTTC
CASSWTGGNEQFF
>-|-|TRBJ2-2|TRBV18
TGTGCCAGCTCACCAGGGGCCCACGGGGAGCTGTTTTTT
CASSPGAHGELFF
>-|-|TRBJ1-1|TRBV4-3
TGCGCCAGCAGCCAGATGGCCCTCCCGGACACTGAAGCTTTCTTT
CASSQMALPDTEAFF
>once|-|TRBJ2-5|TRBV11-3
TGTGCCAGCAGCTTGGGGTCGGAGACCCAGTACTTC
CASSLGSETQYF
>-|-|TRBJ1-1|TRBV28
TGTGCCAGCAGTTTTGGGGGGGGCTCTTATTTGACTGAAGCTTTCTTT
CASSFGGGSYLTEAFF
>-|-|TRBJ1-2|TRBV9
TGTGCCAGCAGCGTAGGAGGTAAAGGCTACACCTTC
CASSVGGKGYTF
>-|-|TRBJ2-1|TRBV29-1
TGCAGCGTTGAATTCGCCGGACACGGCTACAATGAGCAGTTCTTC
CSVEFAGHGYNEQFF
>-|-|TRBJ1-2|TRBV6-5
TGTGCCAGCAGCCCTACAGGGAACTATGGCTACACCTTC
CASSPTGNYGYTF
>-|TRBD2|TRBJ2-1|TRBV9
TGTGCCAGCAGCGTAGCCGCGGGGGGATACAATGAGCAGTTCTTC
CASSVAAGGYNEQFF
>-|-|TRBJ2-5|TRBV27
TGTGCCAGCAGCCCCTACTCGGCAGGGCCGCAAGAGACCCAGTACTTC
CASSPYSAGPQETQYF
>-|TRBD2|TRBJ2-3|TRBV7-9
TGTGCCAGCAGCCTCGGACTAGCGGGGGAGACCGTGGCAGATACGCAGTATTTT
CASSLGLAGETVADTQYF